This T cell receptor (beta chain) was sequenced during a study of blood T cell repertoires in COVID-19. The wider study: PBMCs, B-cell-depleted T cells, or T cells provided the cDNA or gDNA that made up the material.

This clone was detected only once. Original handling: The assay estimated nucleated cells by amplifying reference gene primers. TCRdb's copy holds only in-frame clones and misses some; the assay was immunoSEQ multiplex PCR. The D gene and trimming were derived from the DNA, and the V and J assignments and clone size from that table. Found here are around 50,000 clones, more than 75% of them singletons; the top ten hold under 7.5%. CDR3 length equals 15 residues. Trimming pared 1 base from V and 0 bases from J, leaving 9 bases between. Germline V CDR1 and CDR2: LNHNV, YYDKDF (reference sequence). The rearrangement uses TRBV15 and TRBJ1-2, with D perhaps TRBD1 (5 bases). The sequence was collected from an older woman with COVID-19, enrolled during active disease. Sequenced: peripheral blood. The CDR3: CATSRGQRTNYGYTF. CDR3 DNA: TGTGCCACCAGCAGAGGACAGAGGACTAACTATGGCTACACCTTC.